This T cell receptor beta chain originates from a study of blood T cells in healthy people across ages. With a J-beta primer mix and a sample-barcoded 5' primer, a second PCR ran about 7 to 11 cycles. Each CDR3 protein gets one entry after TCRdb re-called the 5' RACE reads with MiXCR. Of roughly 680,000 distinct CDR3 sequences listed, under 65% are singletons. This clonotype was detected many times. From germline, CDR1 is LGHDT and CDR2 YNNKEL (reference sequence). The J segment lost 6 bases and the V segment lost 4 bases, leaving 13 bases of the junction unmatched. The CDR3 extends over 16 amino acids.

Material: blood. This clonotype was sampled from an elderly woman in good health. V usage is TRBV3-1 and J usage is TRBJ2-3, with 7 bases aligning to TRBD1. The CDR3 protein is CASSPIRGSGTDTQYF. CDR3 DNA: TGTGCCAGCAGCCCCATCAGGGGGAGTGGGACGGATACGCAGTATTTT.